This TCR beta chain comes out of a study of cytomegalovirus exposure and HLA in healthy donors. Assay: immunoSEQ multiplex PCR; the TCRdb copy retains only in-frame clones and omits some. In the table there are about 130,000 clones, roughly 89% of which are singletons. A note on this clone: Antigen unknown.

This CDR3 has 12 residues. V was cut by 4 bases and J by 7 bases, with 10 bases left in between. Germline V lookup: CDR1 KGHSH, CDR2 LQKENI. Overall study results and limits: Overall, about 160 TCR beta chains were annotated as cytomegalovirus-associated.

V usage is TRBV18 and J usage is TRBJ1-1; D gene ambiguous. Sequencing used PBMCs. This TCR was sampled from a man aged 25 to 45 in good health and CMV-seronegative. In DNA form, the CDR3 reads TGTGCCAGCTCACGAACATCGGGTGAAGCTTTCTTT. It codes for CASSRTSGEAFF.